The next 9 T cell receptor beta chains were all read from a single sample in a study of early T cells in non-severe SARS-CoV-2 infection. Each CDR3 protein gets one entry after TCRdb re-called the 5' RACE reads with MiXCR. The sample shows around 80,000 distinct CDR3 sequences, about 13% of them seen only once. Specimen: whole blood. The receptors were gathered from an adult who was a healthcare worker with PCR-confirmed SARS-CoV-2 infection or an uninfected control (not recorded which).

This clonotype was recorded at least ten times. This chain uses TRBV6-6 with TRBJ1-6, with D possibly matching TRBD1 (5 bases). Germline loops: CDR1 MNHNY, CDR2 SVGAGI (reference sequence). CDR3 length: 15 residues. Trimming removed 2 bases at V and 8 bases at J, with 13 bases between. CDR3 coding DNA: TGTGCCAGCAGTTACCGGCAGGGCCCCGATTCACCCCTCCACTTT. Its translation: CASSYRQGPDSPLHF.

The chain joins TRBV7-3 to TRBJ2-2; D unclear. The CDR3 has 13 residues. Trimming removed 2 bases from V and 4 bases from J, with 5 bases in between. Germline lookup yields CDR1 SGHTA and CDR2 FQGTGA. The CDR3 bases are TGTGCCAGCAGCTTAGAAAGCACCGGGGAGCTGTTTTTT. As protein: CASSLESTGELFF.

This clonotype has ten or more counts. The chain links TRBV29-1 to TRBJ1-2; D is uncertain. This CDR3 region has 11 residues. Germline lookup yields CDR1 SQVTM and CDR2 ANQGSEA. V was cut by 6 bases and J by 7 bases, with 12 bases left in between. This CDR3 reads CSVEKGSGYTF. In nucleotides, the CDR3 is TGCAGCGTAGAGAAGGGCTCTGGCTACACCTTC.

This clonotype was observed a handful of times. V is TRBV7-9 and J is TRBJ2-3; D may be TRBD1 (5 bases). Trimming pared 4 bases from V and 0 bases from J, leaving 5 bases between. This CDR3 region has 13 residues. Looked up from germline, CDR1 is SEHNR and CDR2 is FQNEAQ (reference sequence). This CDR3 is CASSSGSTDTQYF. The CDR3 nucleotides are TGTGCCAGCAGCTCAGGGAGCACAGATACGCAGTATTTT.

The sample holds many counts of this clonotype. This sequence joins TRBV2 and TRBJ1-2; D is ambiguous. Trimming removed 4 bases at V and 6 bases at J, with 12 bases between. Germline CDR1 SNHLY, CDR2 FYNNEI. The CDR3 sequence is 13 residues long. CDR3 bases: TGTGCCAGCAGTGGTCGGCAGCCTGATGGCTACACCTTC. Translating gives CASSGRQPDGYTF.

The chain has TRBV11-2 and TRBJ2-3; D remains ambiguous. Germline V lookup: CDR1 SGHAT, CDR2 FQNNGV. The CDR3 is made up of 17 amino acids. V was shortened by 2 bases and J by 2 bases, with 17 bases between the two germline ends. CDR3 loop: CASSLPQPHPTTDTQYF. The CDR3 nucleotides are TGTGCCAGCAGCTTACCCCAACCACATCCTACCACAGATACGCAGTATTTT.

The V call is TRBV27, the J call TRBJ1-1, with D perhaps matching TRBD1 (5 bases). Germline-derived CDR1 and CDR2 are MNHEY and SMNVEV (reference sequence). The CDR3 consists of 18 residues. Trimming pared 1 base from V and 0 bases from J, leaving 18 bases between. The CDR3 bases are TGTGCCAGCAGTTTATGGGGGTGGACGGGAGGTATGAACACTGAAGCTTTCTTT. Amino acid sequence: CASSLWGWTGGMNTEAFF.

The J gene is TRBJ2-7, the V gene TRBV15; D might be TRBD2 (6 bases). The CDR3 runs to 12 residues. Germline CDR1 LNHNV, CDR2 YYDKDF (reference sequence). Trimming stripped 8 bases from V and 5 bases from J, with 13 bases between. CDR3 in DNA: TGTGCCACCCAAGAGGGAGGCAACGAGCAGTACTTC. Translated, it gives CATQEGGNEQYF. Full variable domain (outside the CDR3, taken from reference TRBV15 and TRBJ2-7): DAMVIQNPRYQVTQFGKPVTLSCSQTLNHNVMYWYQQKSSQAPKLLFHYYDKDFNNEADTPDNFQSRRPNTSFCFLDIRSPGLGDTAMYLCATQEGGNEQYFGPGTRLTVT.

The chain joins TRBV19 to TRBJ2-2; 10 nucleotides agree with TRBD1. There are 15 residues in the CDR3. Germline-derived CDR1 and CDR2 are LNHDA and SQIVND (reference sequence). Germline trimming cut 4 bases from V and 7 bases from J; bases unmatched to any gene: 6. CDR3 in DNA: TGTGCCAGTAGTAGACAGGGGGCTAGCAGCGGGGAGCTGTTTTTT. Translating gives CASSRQGASSGELFF.